The entry below gives a single T cell receptor beta chain sequence along with its context. Antigen: not known. The entry originates in a study of blood T cells in healthy people across ages. Overall study results and limits: TCR beta diversity per million T cells fell roughly linearly with age.

The germline CDR1 and CDR2 sequences are ENHRY and SYGVKD. The CDR3 spans 12 residues. A second about 6 to 12 cycle PCR used barcoded and J-beta primers. MiXCR, run by TCRdb on the 5' RACE reads, gives a single entry per CDR3 protein. The repertoire consists of under 1,000,000 distinct CDR3 sequences, with about 42% occurring once and the leading ten covering roughly 18%. The J gene is TRBJ2-5, the V gene TRBV10-3; no clear D gene. The J call may be in error: the DNA end matches TRBJ2-7 better. The clonotype originates from an elderly man in good health. Sequencing was carried out using blood. DNA for the CDR3: TGTGCCATCAGTGACGGCCCCTACGAGCAGTACTTC. Protein: CAISDGPYEQYF.